Detailed here is one T cell receptor beta chain. These data come from a study of TIL therapy for anti-PD-1-resistant metastatic lung cancer. The overall study: Patients then received nivolumab; progressors got lymphodepletion, TIL and IL-2. Median patient age was about 55, ranging about 38-80 years. Several tumors were EGFR-mutant and two were ALK-rearranged.

Time point noted: pre-treatment sample, taken before nivolumab and TIL therapy. This was the immunoSEQ v3 assay. Survey-level samples got 2 million to 2.5 million read pairs; deep-level samples got about 5-6 million. TCRdb's table, derived via immunoSEQ multiplex PCR, lists solely in-frame clones and lacks some. This sample has about 59,000 clones, with less than 75% found just once. The sample consisted of blood, taken at baseline. The source of this sequence is a person aged 25 to 79 with non-small cell lung cancer.

Written as DNA, the CDR3 is TGTGCCAGCAGCTTAGTAACAGGGGGAATTACTGGAAACACCATATATTTT. Translated: CASSLVTGGITGNTIYF. This chain uses TRBV7-8 with TRBJ1-3; 8 positions agree with TRBD1. The V gene end was trimmed by 1 base and the J gene end by 2 bases; junction bases not matched to a gene: 7. The CDR3 has 17 residues. From germline, CDR1 is SGHVS and CDR2 FQNEAQ.